This T cell receptor (beta chain) was sequenced for a study of multiple sclerosis patients with progressive multifocal leukoencephalopathy. The study, taken as a whole, reports: PML-onset expanded TRB clones were detectable before and during natalizumab therapy.

The trim removed 4 bases at V and 0 bases at J, leaving 4 bases unmatched. Germline lookup yields CDR1 SEHNR and CDR2 FQNEAQ (reference sequence). This CDR3 has 17 residues. Time point indicated: around eleven months of natalizumab therapy. Prior interferon beta treatment was universal, and the PML patients were all female. Every PCR reaction included synthetic inline CDR3 controls for all V-J pairings. Method: immunoSEQ multiplex PCR; TCRdb's copy keeps in-frame clones and lacks some. The table includes around 27,000 clones, around 89% detected once. Of note for this clone: Its target is unknown.

This TCR derives from a human donor with multiple sclerosis. The V gene is TRBV7-9, the J gene TRBJ2-2, with 11 nucleotides matching TRBD2. The starting material was PBMCs, obtained from a patient treated with natalizumab. CDR3 sequence (DNA): TGTGCCAGCAGCTCCCTAGCGGGGGGCCCGAACACCGGGGAGCTGTTTTTT. It translates to CASSSLAGGPNTGELFF.